This T cell receptor beta chain was documented in a study of T cell repertoires in cytomegalovirus infection. Study-level results: HLA-C-restricted CMV clonotypes gave the most frequent clonotype in two of eight donors.

This clonotype was observed a few times. The antigen is undetermined. The germline V gene encodes CDR1 DFQATT and CDR2 SNEGSKA (reference sequence). The CDR3 length is 14 residues. J was trimmed by 4 bases and V by 5 bases; bases with no gene match: 9. TCRdb redid the calling of the reads with MiXCR, one entry per CDR3 protein. Here the sample spans 250,000 to 300,000 distinct CDR3 sequences, roughly an eighth being singletons. The sample was PBMCs. This TCR came from a human donor in good health (CMV status not recorded). Some clones in this sample may be carry-over from other donors' samples. This rearrangement joins TRBV20-1 to TRBJ2-5, with TRBD1 matching over 8 bases. The CDR3 is CSARRGRPRETQYF. The DNA for the CDR3 is TGCAGTGCTCGCAGGGGGCGCCCCCGAGAGACCCAGTACTTC.